This entry features one T cell receptor (beta chain) sequence. The data were produced by immunoSEQ multiplex PCR, yet TCRdb's version contains in-frame clones alone and is incomplete. The data show approximately 180,000 clones, approximately 80% seen once. The trim removed 8 bases at V and 2 bases at J, leaving 9 bases unmatched. The germline gives CDR1 SNHLY, CDR2 FYNNEI. This CDR3 is 14 amino acids long. The sample comes from a study of blood T cell repertoires in COVID-19. The sample taken for sequencing was PBMCs or T cells enriched from blood (not recorded which). V usage is TRBV2 and J usage is TRBJ2-7; 7 bases map to TRBD1. The receptor was derived from a woman between 50 and 59 years old who had recovered from COVID-19. CDR3 amino acids: CASRQDRFAYEQYF. CDR3 in DNA: TGTGCCAGCCGTCAGGACAGGTTCGCCTACGAGCAGTACTTC.